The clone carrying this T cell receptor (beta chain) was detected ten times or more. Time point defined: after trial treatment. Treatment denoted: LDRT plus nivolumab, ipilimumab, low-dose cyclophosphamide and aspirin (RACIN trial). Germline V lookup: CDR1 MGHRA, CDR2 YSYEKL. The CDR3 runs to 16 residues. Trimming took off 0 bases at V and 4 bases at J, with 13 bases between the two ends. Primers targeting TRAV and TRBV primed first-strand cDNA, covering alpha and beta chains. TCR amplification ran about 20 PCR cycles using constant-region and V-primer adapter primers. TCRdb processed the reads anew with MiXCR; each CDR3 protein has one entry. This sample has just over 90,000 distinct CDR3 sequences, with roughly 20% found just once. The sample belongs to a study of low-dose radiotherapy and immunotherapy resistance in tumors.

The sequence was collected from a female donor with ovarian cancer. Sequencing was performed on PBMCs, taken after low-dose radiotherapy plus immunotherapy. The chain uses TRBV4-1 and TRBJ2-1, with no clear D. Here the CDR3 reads CASSQEADPTYNEQFF. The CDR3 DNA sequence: TGCGCCAGCAGCCAAGAGGCCGACCCTACTTACAATGAGCAGTTCTTC.